The clone carrying this TCR beta chain was detected a few times. What it binds is unknown. The CDR3 extends over 13 amino acids. Trimming took off 6 bases at V and 12 bases at J, with 18 bases between the two ends. This specimen belongs to a study of T-cell memory formation after mild COVID-19. Via MiXCR, TCRdb re-called the 5' RACE reads, giving one row per CDR3 protein. The repertoire holds hundreds of thousands of distinct CDR3 sequences, with 25% as singletons. Points from the study as a whole: Those CD4+ clones that contracted were mainly in CM and EM (CD8+ ones in EMRA).

This clonotype was obtained from an adult woman who had mild COVID-19 (a few samples of this study predate the infection). Cell type and time point are not known. The rearrangement joins TRBV12-3 or TRBV12-4 to TRBJ2-1; D may be TRBD1 (6 bases). Source material: PBMCs or a T cell subset sorted from them (not recorded which). The CDR3 DNA reads as TGTGCCAGCAGGGGAACAGGGCCCCGGGGGCAGTTCTTC. It is translated as CASRGTGPRGQFF.